One sample yielded the 29 T cell receptor beta chains listed below, sequenced in a study of early T cells in non-severe SARS-CoV-2 infection (dated by TCRdb to the early 2020s). Library generation was performed with 5' RACE. The sequencing machine was a NextSeq 500. TCRdb's own reprocessing of the public reads used fastp at Q25 and MiXCR and kept productive beta chains. CDR3 protein duplicates are merged, each entry listing the most common genes and DNA. For this sample there are roughly 80,000 distinct CDR3 sequences; about 6.5% appear just once. The ten largest clonotypes hold less than 8% of the sample. The specimen was whole blood. The origin of the receptors is an adult who was a healthcare worker with PCR-confirmed SARS-CoV-2 infection or an uninfected control (not recorded which).

The chain has TRBV3-1 and TRBJ1-2; 9 bases map to TRBD1. The CDR3 contains 15 residues. Germline V gene sequence: CDR1 LGHDT, CDR2 YNNKEL (reference sequence). J gave up 4 bases and V 1 base, and 4 bases lay outside the gene matches. The CDR3 region is CASSQATGGGYGYTF. The CDR3 coding sequence is TGTGCCAGCAGCCAAGCCACAGGGGGCGGCTATGGCTACACCTTC.

This clonotype was detected many times. The rearrangement uses TRBV7-2 and TRBJ2-3; D remains unclear. Trimming took 0 bases from V and 4 from J, leaving 5 bases between them. Germline values: CDR1 SGHTA, CDR2 FQGNSA. The CDR3 length is 13 residues. CDR3 residues: CASSLAPADTQYF. The CDR3 DNA reads as TGTGCCAGCAGCTTAGCGCCGGCAGATACGCAGTATTTT.

This clonotype was picked up a small number of times. The V gene is TRBV20-1, the J gene TRBJ2-5; the D gene is possibly TRBD2 (6 bases). In germline, CDR1 is DFQATT, CDR2 SNEGSKA (reference sequence). The CDR3 is 13 residues long. V was cut by 4 bases and J by 3 bases, with 12 bases left in between. The CDR3 loop is CSAIWLAEETQYF. The DNA of the CDR3 is TGCAGTGCTATTTGGTTAGCGGAAGAGACCCAGTACTTC.

A few counts support this clonotype. The V and J genes are TRBV25-1 and TRBJ2-1; D is unresolved. With 3 bases removed from V and 3 bases from J, the gap between germline ends came to 12 bases. Germline-derived CDR1 and CDR2 are MGHDK and SYGVNS. This CDR3 spans 15 amino acids. This CDR3 reads CASSDAGPHYNEQFF. The CDR3, as DNA: TGTGCCAGCAGTGATGCCGGACCCCACTACAATGAGCAGTTCTTC.

The sample holds many counts of this clonotype. The rearrangement uses TRBV28 and TRBJ1-3; 7 bases map to TRBD1. Per the germline V gene, CDR1 is MDHEN and CDR2 is SYDVKM. V shed 6 bases and J 3 bases; nucleotides not matched to a gene: 2. There are 13 residues in the CDR3. CDR3 amino acids: CASRQGGGNTIYF. CDR3 DNA: TGTGCCAGCAGGCAGGGGGGTGGAAACACCATATATTTT.

This clonotype came up a few times. V gene TRBV6-5 combines with J gene TRBJ2-2, with 11 bases that match TRBD1. The CDR3 loop spans 13 amino acids. V dropped 6 bases and J dropped 8; count of bases not matched to a gene: 2. Germline V gene lookup returns CDR1 MNHEY and CDR2 SVGAGI. CDR3 region: CASRDRGQGELFF. Here the CDR3 DNA reads TGTGCCAGCAGGGACAGGGGGCAGGGGGAGCTGTTTTTT.

The chain employs TRBV7-9 and TRBJ1-1, with D possibly being TRBD1 (6 bases). V was trimmed by 1 base and J by 8 bases, leaving 8 bases between them. This CDR3 is 12 amino acids long. Looked up from germline, CDR1 is SEHNR and CDR2 is FQNEAQ (reference sequence). CDR3 DNA: TGTGCCAGCAGCTTAGTGGGACACGAAGCTTTCTTT. It encodes CASSLVGHEAFF.

This clonotype appeared a few times. The chain is built from TRBV5-1 and TRBJ2-2; no clear D. The germline V gene encodes CDR1 SGHRS and CDR2 YFSETQ. The V end lost 2 bases, the J end lost 4 bases, and 12 bases lay between the germline ends. The CDR3 contains 15 residues. The CDR3, as DNA: TGCGCCAGCAGCTTCGGTAGACTGAGCACCGGGGAGCTGTTTTTT. It codes for CASSFGRLSTGELFF.

This clonotype was counted between two and nine times. The chain carries TRBV7-6 and TRBJ1-6; the match to TRBD1 covers 8 bases. Germline CDR1 is SGHVS and CDR2 is FNYEAQ. The trim removed 5 bases at V and 6 bases at J, leaving 6 bases unmatched. The CDR3 length is 15 residues. This chain's CDR3 is CASSGTGGFNSPLHF. The DNA of the CDR3 is TGTGCCAGCAGCGGAACAGGGGGTTTTAATTCACCCCTCCACTTT.

This clonotype has ten or more counts. This sequence joins TRBV5-8 and TRBJ2-1; D ambiguous. The CDR3 is 14 residues long. Germline V gene data show CDR1 as SGHTS and CDR2 as YDEGEE. Trimming left V 1 base short and J 0 bases short, with 5 bases between. The CDR3 nucleotides read TGTGCCAGCAGCTTGAGGAGCTCCTACAATGAGCAGTTCTTC. It codes for CASSLRSSYNEQFF.

This clonotype occurred a few times. This chain uses TRBV6-5 with TRBJ2-4, with D possibly TRBD1 on 5 matching bases. Germline CDR1 MNHEY, CDR2 SVGAGI. This CDR3 region has 14 residues. V shed 6 bases and J shed 4 bases, with 13 bases lying between them. The DNA for the CDR3 is TGTGCCAGCAGCCAAGGGGTTCCTAAAAACATTCAGTACTTC. It is translated as CASSQGVPKNIQYF.

In this sample, this clonotype turned up many times. The chain carries TRBV18 and TRBJ1-4; 11 positions match TRBD1. The CDR3 contains 21 residues. Germline V gene sequence: CDR1 KGHSH, CDR2 LQKENI. The trim removed 2 bases at V and 0 bases at J, leaving 14 bases unmatched. The CDR3 spells CASSPNLLRTGGDATNEKLFF. CDR3 DNA: TGTGCCAGCTCACCAAACTTACTGAGGACAGGGGGCGACGCAACTAATGAAAAACTGTTTTTT. Based on the CDR3 plus reference TRBV18 and TRBJ1-4, the full variable domain is NAGVMQNPRHLVRRRGQEARLRCSPMKGHSHVYWYRQLPEEGLKFMVYLQKENIIDESGMPKERFSAEFPKEGPSILRIQQVVRGDSAAYFCASSPNLLRTGGDATNEKLFFGSGTQLSVL.

This clonotype showed up many times. The V gene is TRBV29-1, the J gene TRBJ1-1; D perhaps matches TRBD1 (5 bases). This CDR3 is 12 amino acids long. The V gene's germline CDR1 is SQVTM and CDR2 ANQGSEA. CDR3 in amino acids: CGHRRGNTEAFF. The CDR3 coding sequence is TGCGGACACAGACGGGGAAACACTGAAGCTTTCTTT. The whole variable domain, remainder taken from reference TRBV29-1 and TRBJ1-1, is SAVISQKPSRDICQRGTSLTIQCQVDSQVTMMFWYRQQPGQSLTLIATANQGSEATYESGFVIDKFPISRPNLTFSTLTVSNMSPEDSSIYLCGHRRGNTEAFFGQGTRLTVV.

In its sample, this clonotype was seen many times. The chain joins TRBV28 to TRBJ2-1; 10 nucleotides match TRBD2. The J segment lost 5 bases and the V segment lost 4 bases, leaving 11 bases of the junction unmatched. Germline CDR1 and CDR2: MDHEN and SYDVKM. CDR3 length equals 17 residues. CDR3: CASSSLASGSQNNEQFF. In nucleotides, the CDR3 is TGTGCCAGCAGTTCCCTCGCTAGCGGGAGTCAGAACAATGAGCAGTTCTTC.

This clonotype has at least ten counts. This rearrangement joins TRBV6-5 to TRBJ1-6, with 8 nucleotides matching TRBD1. This CDR3 comprises 13 residues. V dropped 5 bases and J dropped 10; count of bases not matched to a gene: 4. Germline assignment: CDR1 MNHEY and CDR2 SVGAGI. The CDR3 sequence is CASSDRGGSPLHF. The DNA of the CDR3 is TGTGCCAGCAGTGACAGGGGAGGGTCACCCCTCCACTTT.

There are many counts of this clonotype. The gene calls are TRBV10-3 and TRBJ1-1, with TRBD1 matching 7 bases. With V trimmed by 2 bases and J by 11 bases, 2 bases remained unmatched. Germline CDR1 is ENHRY and CDR2 is SYGVKD. The CDR3 is 11 amino acids. The CDR3 loop is CAISEKQGAFF. CDR3 coding DNA: TGTGCCATCAGTGAGAAACAGGGGGCTTTCTTT.

This clonotype was detected a few times. The J gene is TRBJ1-1, the V gene TRBV2; maybe TRBD1 (6 bases). V was clipped by 6 bases and J by 11 bases, with 13 bases between them. From germline, CDR1 is SNHLY and CDR2 FYNNEI. CDR3 length equals 11 residues. The CDR3 nucleotides are TGTGCCAGCAGCCCGCACCAGGGGGCTTTCTTT. Translated: CASSPHQGAFF. The full variable domain, rest sourced from reference TRBV2 and TRBJ1-1, is EPEVTQTPSHQVTQMGQEVILRCVPISNHLYFYWYRQILGQKVEFLVSFYNNEISEKSEIFDDQFSVERPDGSNFTLKIRSTKLEDSAMYFCASSPHQGAFFGQGTRLTVV.

The DNA of the CDR3 is TGTGCCAGCAGTTTTAGGCAGTTAGATAATTCACCCCTCCACTTT. Residues: CASSFRQLDNSPLHF. This chain uses TRBV27 with TRBJ1-6; D is ambiguous. CDR3 size: 15 residues. The V and J ends lost 3 bases and 5 bases respectively, with 11 bases between them. Germline CDR1 and CDR2: MNHEY and SMNVEV (reference sequence).

This clonotype was counted many times. This chain uses TRBV4-1 with TRBJ2-1; D may be TRBD1 (6 bases). This CDR3 contains 15 residues. The germline V gene has CDR1 MGHRA and CDR2 YSYEKL. V dropped 0 bases and J dropped 4 bases, with 10 bases sitting between them. In nucleotides, the CDR3 is TGCGCCAGCAGCCAAGAAGGACAGTCTTACAATGAGCAGTTCTTC. Translation: CASSQEGQSYNEQFF.

The chain has TRBV7-2 and TRBJ2-2; TRBD2 is a possible D gene (6 bases). Trimming removed 1 base at V and 3 bases at J, with 9 bases between. This CDR3 region has 15 residues. Germline V lookup: CDR1 SGHTA, CDR2 FQGNSA. The CDR3: CASSLGAGYTGELFF. In DNA, the CDR3 is TGTGCCAGCAGCTTAGGGGCGGGGTACACCGGGGAGCTGTTTTTT.

The chain uses TRBV12-2 and TRBJ1-5; the DNA was not used to check the table's D call, TRBD1. TRBV12-2 is a known pseudogene. This CDR3 is built from 18 residues. For the CDR3, the DNA is TGTGCAAGTCGCCCCTGGGACCGCGCACTCTATAGCAATCAGCCCCAGCATTTT. It translates to CASRPWDRALYSNQPQHF.

This clonotype was seen more than once but under ten times. The chain has TRBV3-1 and TRBJ2-7; 9 nucleotides line up with TRBD2. CDR1 and CDR2 from the germline V gene are LGHDT and YNNKEL (reference sequence). The V segment lost 1 base and the J segment 6 bases; nucleotides outside the gene matches: 4. This CDR3 is built from 14 residues. The CDR3 DNA reads as TGTGCCAGCAGCCAAGTAGCGGGAGAGGCCGAGCAGTACTTC. It specifies CASSQVAGEAEQYF.

This clonotype was counted ten times or more. The V and J genes are TRBV7-2 and TRBJ1-1; no definite D call. Germline CDR1 reads SGHTA; CDR2 reads FQGNSA. This CDR3 spans 14 amino acids. V gave up 5 bases and J gave up 1 base, with 11 bases separating them. For the CDR3, the DNA is TGTGCCAGCAGCCAGCCGGCCAGGAACACTGAAGCTTTCTTT. It encodes CASSQPARNTEAFF. Drawing the rest from reference TRBV7-2 and TRBJ1-1, the complete variable domain is GAGVSQSPSNKVTEKGKDVELRCDPISGHTALYWYRQSLGQGLEFLIYFQGNSAPDKSGLPSDRFSAERTGGSVSTLTIQRTQQEDSAVYLCASSQPARNTEAFFGQGTRLTVV.

This clonotype showed up many times. V and J are TRBV7-6 and TRBJ2-3, with TRBD2 matching 12 bases. CDR1 is SGHVS, CDR2 FNYEAQ, per germline. This CDR3 spans 16 amino acids. V lost 5 bases, J lost 0 bases, and 3 bases stayed unmatched. The CDR3 is CASSPGLAGSTDTQYF. DNA of the CDR3: TGTGCCAGCAGCCCCGGACTAGCGGGAAGCACAGATACGCAGTATTTT.

The rearrangement joins TRBV19 to TRBJ2-7; TRBD1 matches 8 bases. This CDR3 is built from 14 residues. V dropped 10 bases and J dropped 4; count of bases not matched to a gene: 12. The germline V gene has CDR1 LNHDA and CDR2 SQIVND (reference sequence). CDR3 sequence: CATSTGTGEYEQYF. The CDR3 DNA is TGTGCCACAAGCACCGGGACAGGAGAATACGAGCAGTACTTC.

This clonotype was detected many times. The V call is TRBV11-1, the J call TRBJ2-3; no firm D call. Germline assignment: CDR1 SGHAT and CDR2 FQDESV (reference sequence). This CDR3 comprises 14 residues. Trimming stripped 1 base from V and 2 bases from J, with 7 bases between. The CDR3 here is CASSLDQVTDTQYF. The CDR3 DNA follows: TGTGCCAGCAGCTTAGATCAGGTCACAGATACGCAGTATTTT.

In this sample, this clonotype turned up many times. The chain couples TRBV20-1 to TRBJ1-1; D perhaps matches TRBD1 (6 bases). Per the germline V gene, CDR1 is DFQATT and CDR2 is SNEGSKA (reference sequence). The CDR3 is made up of 15 amino acids. Trimming removed 0 bases at V and 4 bases at J, with 15 bases between. As DNA, the CDR3 is TGCAGTGCTAGAGATTTTAAGGGGGTCAGCACTGAAGCTTTCTTT. Residues: CSARDFKGVSTEAFF.

The sample holds many counts of this clonotype. The genes are TRBV5-1 and TRBJ1-1, with D maybe TRBD1 (5 bases). Germline V lookup: CDR1 SGHRS, CDR2 YFSETQ. V was shortened by 0 bases and J by 5 bases, with 14 bases between the two germline ends. The length of the CDR3 is 15 residues. The CDR3 here is CASSLASGPGTEAFF. In DNA, the CDR3 is TGCGCCAGCAGCTTGGCCTCAGGGCCCGGGACTGAAGCTTTCTTT. Using reference TRBV5-1 and TRBJ1-1 for the parts outside the CDR3, the full variable domain is KAGVTQTPRYLIKTRGQQVTLSCSPISGHRSVSWYQQTPGQGLQFLFEYFSETQRNKGNFPGRFSGRQFSNSRSEMNVSTLELGDSALYLCASSLASGPGTEAFFGQGTRLTVV.

This clonotype was recorded a few times. Written as DNA, the CDR3 is TGTGCCAGCAGCCGAGGACAGGGCTTGGCTGGCTACACCTTC. Translation: CASSRGQGLAGYTF. The V gene is TRBV14, the J gene TRBJ1-2, with 8 bases matching TRBD1. Per germline, CDR1 SGHDN and CDR2 FVKESK. V trimming: 4 bases; J trimming: 7 bases; junction bases outside the gene matches: 8. This CDR3 comprises 14 residues.